The 9 T cell receptor beta chains below were found in one sample sequenced in a study of blood T cell repertoires in COVID-19. The method was immunoSEQ multiplex PCR; TCRdb's version includes in-frame clones alone and lacks a portion of them. The repertoire has 120,000 to 150,000 clones, about 88% of them found once; the top ten carry around 5%. The sequenced sample was peripheral blood. These TCRs come from a human donor in a cohort sampled during active COVID-19.

This sequence joins TRBV28 and TRBJ1-2, with TRBD1 matching 7 bases. J gave up 2 bases and V 7 bases, and 7 bases lay outside the gene matches. The CDR3 extends over 14 amino acids. The V gene's germline CDR1 is MDHEN and CDR2 SYDVKM. CDR3 nucleotides: TGTGCCAGCATTTCAGGGGGGAGCAACTATGGCTACACCTTC. Translated: CASISGGSNYGYTF.

The rearrangement links TRBV29-1 to TRBJ2-1; 8 bases align to TRBD1. CDR1 is SQVTM, CDR2 ANQGSEA, per germline. V shed 6 bases and J 4 bases; nucleotides not matched to a gene: 8. The CDR3 has 14 amino acids. This CDR3 is CSVGPGTGYNEQFF. The CDR3 region has the DNA TGCAGCGTGGGTCCCGGGACAGGTTACAATGAGCAGTTCTTC.

The chain links TRBV2 to TRBJ1-5, with D possibly being TRBD1 (5 bases). The CDR3 consists of 14 residues. V lost 6 bases, J lost 2 bases, and 11 bases lay in between. In germline, CDR1 is SNHLY, CDR2 FYNNEI. The chain's CDR3 is CASRSEGGNQPQHF. DNA for the CDR3: TGTGCCAGCAGGTCGGAAGGGGGCAATCAGCCCCAGCATTTT.

The chain links TRBV5-4 to TRBJ2-1; TRBD1 aligns across 9 bases. This CDR3 is built from 16 residues. The germline V gene encodes CDR1 SGHNT and CDR2 YYREEE (reference sequence). J was trimmed by 8 bases and V by 4 bases; bases with no gene match: 13. DNA for the CDR3: TGTGCCAGCAGCAGGGCACCGGGACAGGGACACCATGAGCAGTTCTTC. Residues: CASSRAPGQGHHEQFF.

This rearrangement joins TRBV9 to TRBJ2-1, with D maybe TRBD1 (6 bases). Germline V gene sequence: CDR1 SGDLS, CDR2 YYNGEE. V was pared by 4 bases and J by 4 bases, with 18 bases between. CDR3 length: 16 residues. CDR3 sequence (DNA): TGTGCCAGCAGCCCAAAGGCTGACAGGAGATACAATGAGCAGTTCTTC. Its translation: CASSPKADRRYNEQFF. The entire variable domain, with the rest obtained from reference TRBV9 and TRBJ2-1, is as follows: DSGVTQTPKHLITATGQRVTLRCSPRSGDLSVYWYQQSLDQGLQFLIQYYNGEERAKGNILERFSAQQFPDLHSELNLSSLELGDSALYFCASSPKADRRYNEQFFGPGTRLTVL.

This sequence joins TRBV19 and TRBJ2-6; TRBD1 aligns across 8 bases. Trimming cost V 3 bases and J 3 bases; bases outside gene matches: 10. Germline CDR1 LNHDA, CDR2 SQIVND (reference sequence). The CDR3 has 18 amino acids. CDR3 in amino acids: CASSIWVAGGVGANVLTF. As DNA, the CDR3 is TGTGCCAGTAGTATCTGGGTAGCAGGGGGCGTTGGGGCCAACGTCCTGACTTTC. Using reference TRBV19 and TRBJ2-6 for the parts outside the CDR3, the full variable domain is DGGITQSPKYLFRKEGQNVTLSCEQNLNHDAMYWYRQDPGQGLRLIYYSQIVNDFQKGDIAEGYSVSREKKESFPLTVTSAQKNPTAFYLCASSIWVAGGVGANVLTFGAGSRLTVL.

This chain links TRBV5-1 with TRBJ2-7; TRBD2 might be the D (6 bases). Looked up from germline, CDR1 is SGHRS and CDR2 is YFSETQ. This CDR3 has 14 residues. Trimming left V 3 bases short and J 2 bases short, with 12 bases between. This chain's CDR3 is CASSSLASTYEQYF. The CDR3 nucleotides are TGCGCCAGCAGCTCCCTAGCGTCTACCTACGAGCAGTACTTC.

This sequence joins TRBV19 and TRBJ1-4; 8 bases line up with TRBD1. Germline loops: CDR1 LNHDA, CDR2 SQIVND (reference sequence). The CDR3 sequence is 14 residues long. J was trimmed by 4 bases and V by 7 bases; bases with no gene match: 5. Written as DNA, the CDR3 is TGTGCCAGTACCAAAGACAGGGGTAATGAAAAACTGTTTTTT. It specifies CASTKDRGNEKLFF.

This clone was counted once. The chain is built from TRBV19 and TRBJ2-1, with 8 bases aligning to TRBD2. The CDR3 contains 14 residues. Germline lookup yields CDR1 LNHDA and CDR2 SQIVND (reference sequence). The trim removed 4 bases at V and 3 bases at J, leaving 2 bases unmatched. Here the CDR3 DNA reads TGTGCCAGTAGTACCGGGACTAGCTACAATGAGCAGTTCTTC. Encoded protein: CASSTGTSYNEQFF.